These 18 T cell receptor beta chains came from one sample sequenced in a study of Graves' ophthalmopathy and Graves' hyperthyroidism. RNA transcripts were the source from which TCR beta CDR3 regions were amplified. HTBI primers were employed in first-round RT-PCR, then a second-round multiplex PCR followed. Using its own MiXCR run on the multiplex PCR reads, TCRdb lists one record per CDR3 protein. The sample records about 400,000 distinct CDR3 sequences, about 21% being singletons. Sequencing was done on a sample of peripheral blood. Receptor source: a woman aged 18-35 years with stable Graves' hyperthyroidism.

The rearrangement links TRBV18 to TRBJ2-2; the match to TRBD1 covers 8 bases. Trimming at V came to 11 bases and at J to 0 bases, leaving 8 bases not matched to a gene. Germline V gene lookup returns CDR1 KGHSH and CDR2 LQKENI. The CDR3 contains 15 residues. The CDR3 DNA follows: TGTGCCTCGCTTCCGGGACAGGCGAACACCGGGGAGCTGTTTTTT. Encoded protein: CASLPGQANTGELFF.

The V call is TRBV30, the J call TRBJ2-3; the D is unclear. CDR3 length equals 14 residues. Per germline, CDR1 GTSNPN and CDR2 SVGIG (reference sequence). V was clipped by 0 bases and J by 1 base, with 8 bases between them. Written as DNA, the CDR3 is TGTGCCTGGAGTGTAGGTGGAGGCACAGATACGCAGTATTTT. Translation gives CAWSVGGGTDTQYF.

This clonotype occurred many times. This chain joins TRBV12-5 and TRBJ2-7; D may be TRBD1 (6 bases). This CDR3 comprises 12 residues. Germline lookup yields CDR1 LGHNT and CDR2 FRNRAP. V was shortened by 6 bases and J by 3 bases, with 9 bases between the two germline ends. The CDR3 sequence is CASGRTVYEQYF. In DNA, the CDR3 is TGTGCTAGTGGAAGGACAGTCTACGAGCAGTACTTC.

This clonotype was counted ten times or more. This sequence joins TRBV25-1 and TRBJ1-1, with TRBD1 identical over 7 bases. This CDR3 spans 15 amino acids. The germline gives CDR1 MGHDK, CDR2 SYGVNS. The V segment lost 3 bases and the J segment 5 bases; nucleotides outside the gene matches: 9. CDR3 region: CASSEIRQGRTEAFF. In DNA form, the CDR3 reads TGTGCCAGCAGTGAGATAAGACAGGGTCGGACTGAAGCTTTCTTT.

The chain links TRBV19 to TRBJ1-5; TRBD1 might be the D (6 bases). Per germline, CDR1 LNHDA and CDR2 SQIVND (reference sequence). V lost 3 bases and J 0 bases, leaving 9 bases between the germline ends. This CDR3 is 15 amino acids long. The CDR3 here is CASSIRDTSNQPQHF. CDR3 bases: TGTGCCAGTAGTATTCGGGACACTAGCAATCAGCCCCAGCATTTT.

This clonotype was seen ten or more times. The gene calls are TRBV7-9 and TRBJ2-7, with 7 bases that match TRBD2. The CDR3 sequence is 14 residues long. Germline CDR1 and CDR2: SEHNR and FQNEAQ (reference sequence). V shed 5 bases, J shed 1 base, and the junction held 5 bases outside the gene matches. CDR3 in DNA: TGTGCCAGCAGCCTAACTAGCGTATCCTACGAGCAGTACTTC. It is translated as CASSLTSVSYEQYF.

This clonotype was picked up many times. V is TRBV2 and J is TRBJ1-6; TRBD1 might be the D (6 bases). The CDR3 sequence is 14 residues long. Between the trimmed V and J ends, which lost 8 bases and 7 bases, there was a span of 15 bases. Germline lookup yields CDR1 SNHLY and CDR2 FYNNEI. The CDR3 nucleotides read TGTGCCAGCGGGGGGGGCAGCTTCAATTCACCCCTCCACTTT. Its translation: CASGGGSFNSPLHF.

The chain combines TRBV12-3 or TRBV12-4 with TRBJ2-5; weak D call: TRBD2 (5 bases). V lost 6 bases and J 5 bases, leaving 16 bases between the germline ends. CDR3 length: 14 residues. In nucleotides, the CDR3 is TGTGCCAGCAGCTCGGACTCACCCGTGGAGACCCAGTACTTC. It encodes CASSSDSPVETQYF.

This clonotype was observed many times. The chain couples TRBV6-1 to TRBJ1-1; no clear D. Germline CDR1 MNHNS, CDR2 SASEGT. This CDR3 region has 12 residues. V lost 4 bases and J 5 bases, leaving 8 bases between the germline ends. The CDR3 DNA reads TGTGCCAGCAGTGTTGCCGAAACTGAAGCTTTCTTT. Protein product: CASSVAETEAFF.

This clonotype has a handful of counts. This chain links TRBV27 with TRBJ1-6, with unresolved D. The CDR3 covers 15 residues. The germline V and J ends were trimmed by 7 bases and 9 bases, with 19 bases remaining between them. Per the germline V gene, CDR1 is MNHEY and CDR2 is SMNVEV (reference sequence). CDR3 DNA sequence: TGTGCCAGCACCAAACGGGAGGAAATAGGTTCACCCCTCCACTTT. This encodes CASTKREEIGSPLHF.

The chain is built from TRBV5-8 and TRBJ2-7, with 11 nucleotides matching TRBD1. The CDR3 runs to 15 residues. Germline CDR1 is SGHTS and CDR2 is YDEGEE. Trimming at V came to 4 bases and at J to 4 bases, leaving 7 bases not matched to a gene. The CDR3 region has the DNA TGTGCCAGCAGCCGGAAGGGGACAGGGGGATACGAGCAGTACTTC. Protein product: CASSRKGTGGYEQYF.

This clonotype has ten or more counts. The J gene is TRBJ2-5, the V gene TRBV27; D assignment may be TRBD1 or TRBD2 (5 bases each). CDR1 and CDR2 (germline): MNHEY, SMNVEV (reference sequence). The CDR3 runs 16 residues. V shed 5 bases and J shed 0 bases, with 16 bases lying between them. The CDR3 sequence: CASSGGPAAHQETQYF. In nucleotides, the CDR3 is TGTGCCAGCAGTGGGGGACCCGCTGCACACCAAGAGACCCAGTACTTC.

This clonotype came up many times. This chain links TRBV29-1 with TRBJ2-5, with 12 bases identical to TRBD2. The CDR3 covers 15 residues. Trimming took 3 bases from V and 0 from J; bases not matched to a gene: 2. Germline CDR1 and CDR2: SQVTM and ANQGSEA. CDR3 region: CSVEGTSGYQETQYF. For the CDR3, the DNA is TGCAGCGTTGAGGGGACTAGCGGGTACCAAGAGACCCAGTACTTC. The variable domain in full, completed from reference TRBV29-1 and TRBJ2-5, reads SAVISQKPSRDICQRGTSLTIQCQVDSQVTMMFWYRQQPGQSLTLIATANQGSEATYESGFVIDKFPISRPNLTFSTLTVSNMSPEDSSIYLCSVEGTSGYQETQYFGPGTRLLVL.

The chain carries TRBV12-3 or TRBV12-4 and TRBJ1-2, with D uncertain. The CDR3 is made up of 15 amino acids. V lost 0 bases to trimming and J lost 4 bases, with 12 bases between them. CDR3 amino acids: CASSLAPDIIYGYTF. CDR3 sequence (DNA): TGTGCCAGCAGTTTAGCCCCGGATATCATCTATGGCTACACCTTC.

This clonotype was recorded many times. This chain connects TRBV6-5 to TRBJ2-7; D ambiguous. The CDR3 runs to 11 residues. The germline gives CDR1 MNHEY, CDR2 SVGAGI. Trimming took off 5 bases at V and 8 bases at J, with 10 bases between the two ends. The CDR3 loop is CASSTDRKQYF. In nucleotides, the CDR3 is TGTGCCAGCAGTACTGATCGGAAGCAGTACTTC.

This clonotype appeared many times. The chain combines TRBV19 with TRBJ1-5, with D tentatively TRBD1 (5 bases). Germline CDR1 is LNHDA and CDR2 is SQIVND (reference sequence). Trimming stripped 7 bases from V and 7 bases from J, with 20 bases between. The CDR3 is 15 residues long. The CDR3 nucleotides read TGTGCCAGTAATCACCTACGGGGAGACAGCCAGCCCCAGCATTTT. Protein sequence: CASNHLRGDSQPQHF.

The chain links TRBV20-1 to TRBJ1-2; tentative D call: TRBD1 (6 bases). This CDR3 is 15 amino acids long. Between the trimmed V and J ends, which lost 6 bases and 6 bases, there was a span of 23 bases. The germline CDR1 and CDR2 sequences are DFQATT and SNEGSKA (reference sequence). The CDR3 DNA sequence: TGCAGTGCCCCCGAGGGGGGGAGTACGAGTCATGGCTACACCTTC. Translating gives CSAPEGGSTSHGYTF.

The V call is TRBV28, the J call TRBJ2-5, with 14 nucleotides matching TRBD2. The germline gives CDR1 MDHEN, CDR2 SYDVKM. The CDR3 runs to 15 residues. Germline trimming cut 3 bases from V and 7 bases from J; bases unmatched to any gene: 4. The chain's CDR3 is CASSFGLAGGGTQYF. For the CDR3, the DNA is TGTGCCAGCAGTTTCGGACTAGCGGGAGGTGGGACCCAGTACTTC.